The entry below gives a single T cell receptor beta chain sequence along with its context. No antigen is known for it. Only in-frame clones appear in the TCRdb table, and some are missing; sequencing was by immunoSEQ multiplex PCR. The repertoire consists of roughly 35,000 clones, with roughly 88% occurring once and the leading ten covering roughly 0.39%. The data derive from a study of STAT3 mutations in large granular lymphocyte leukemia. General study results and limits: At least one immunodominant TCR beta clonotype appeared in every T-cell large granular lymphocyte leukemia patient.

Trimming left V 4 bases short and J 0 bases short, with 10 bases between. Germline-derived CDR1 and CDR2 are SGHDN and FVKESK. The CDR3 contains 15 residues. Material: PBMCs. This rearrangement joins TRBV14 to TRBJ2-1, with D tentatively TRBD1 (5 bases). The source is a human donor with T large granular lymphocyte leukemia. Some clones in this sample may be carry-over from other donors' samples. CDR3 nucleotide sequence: TGTGCCAGCAGCCCCAGGGCCTACTCCTACAATGAGCAGTTCTTC. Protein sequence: CASSPRAYSYNEQFF.